A single sample is the source of the 8 T cell receptor beta chains below, sequenced in a study of cytomegalovirus exposure and HLA in healthy donors. 13 Jbeta primers and 60 Vbeta primers were used for the PCR. Clones were read by immunoSEQ multiplex PCR, and TCRdb kept only the in-frame ones, dropping some. Altogether approximately 180,000 clones are present, about two thirds being singletons, with the ten largest covering 2% to 3%. The sequenced sample was PBMCs. The receptors were gathered from a human donor in good health.

The chain couples TRBV27 to TRBJ1-4; 8 nucleotides line up with TRBD1. With V trimmed by 8 bases and J by 8 bases, 7 bases remained unmatched. The CDR3 is 13 amino acids. Germline V gives CDR1 MNHEY, CDR2 SMNVEV (reference sequence). The CDR3 here is CASSDREGEKLFF. The CDR3 DNA sequence: TGTGCCAGCTCGGACAGGGAGGGAGAAAAACTGTTTTTT.

The rearrangement uses TRBV6-6 and TRBJ2-5; TRBD2 is a possible D gene (7 bases). The germline gives CDR1 MNHNY, CDR2 SVGAGI (reference sequence). This CDR3 region has 13 residues. Trimming took 4 bases from V and 4 from J, leaving 10 bases between them. DNA for the CDR3: TGTGCCAGCAGTTTCGGGGGGCGAGAGACCCAGTACTTC. Its protein is CASSFGGRETQYF.

The J gene is TRBJ1-1, the V gene TRBV13; unclear D gene. V was clipped by 0 bases and J by 11 bases, with 7 bases between them. CDR1 is PRHDT and CDR2 is FYEKMQ in the germline V gene (reference sequence). The CDR3 extends over 11 amino acids. CDR3: CASSLGERAFF. The CDR3 region has the DNA TGTGCCAGCAGCTTAGGGGAGAGGGCTTTCTTT. The full variable domain, with the rest looked up from reference TRBV13 and TRBJ1-1, is AAGVIQSPRHLIKEKRETATLKCYPIPRHDTVYWYQQGPGQDPQFLISFYEKMQSDKGSIPDRFSAQQFSDYHSELNMSSLELGDSALYFCASSLGERAFFGQGTRLTVV.

On this clone itself: The sample carries other DNA sequences with the same CDR3. This sequence joins TRBV2 and TRBJ2-1; no clear D. This CDR3 comprises 11 residues. Per the germline V gene, CDR1 is SNHLY and CDR2 is FYNNEI. The V and J ends lost 4 bases and 4 bases respectively, with 2 bases between them. CDR3 region: CASSAYNEQFF. DNA of the CDR3: TGTGCCAGCAGTGCGTACAATGAGCAGTTCTTC.

The rearrangement links TRBV19 to TRBJ2-1, with 9 positions matching TRBD1. Unmatched junction bases numbered 4, after V lost 7 bases and J lost 0 bases. The germline V gene encodes CDR1 LNHDA and CDR2 SQIVND (reference sequence). This CDR3 region has 15 residues. The DNA for the CDR3 is TGTGCCAGTATGCAGGACAGGGGCTCCTACAATGAGCAGTTCTTC. Protein sequence: CASMQDRGSYNEQFF.

The chain carries TRBV6-1 and TRBJ2-2; D unresolved. The V end lost 0 bases, the J end lost 6 bases, and 11 bases lay between the germline ends. The V gene's germline CDR1 is MNHNS and CDR2 SASEGT. CDR3 length equals 15 residues. The CDR3 sequence is CASSEARRPPGELFF. CDR3 sequence (DNA): TGTGCCAGCAGTGAAGCGCGGCGCCCTCCCGGGGAGCTGTTTTTT.

The rearrangement uses TRBV6-4 and TRBJ2-7; D may be TRBD1 (6 bases). The germline gives CDR1 MRHNA, CDR2 SNTAGT. Trimming took 6 bases from V and 6 from J, leaving 12 bases between them. There are 12 residues in the CDR3. The CDR3 nucleotides are TGTGCCAGCAGGGCAGGGGTTTGCGAGCAGTACTTC. Protein sequence: CASRAGVCEQYF.

The rearrangement uses TRBV6-5 and TRBJ2-3; tentatively, D is TRBD2 (6 bases). Trimming removed 8 bases at V and 2 bases at J, with 11 bases between. The germline CDR1 and CDR2 sequences are MNHEY and SVGAGI. This CDR3 spans 13 amino acids. The CDR3 nucleotides read TGTGCCAGCGGACTAAGTTACACAGATACGCAGTATTTT. Protein: CASGLSYTDTQYF.